Following are 17 T cell receptor beta chains from one sample sequenced in a study of blood T cell repertoires in COVID-19 (dated by TCRdb to 2020 to 2021). The library was generated by the immunoSEQ multiplex PCR assay. TCRdb obtained this table from immuneACCESS and retained in-frame rearrangements with V and J assigned. These tables miss some clones; where compared with another copy, unresolved V genes account for less than half of the shortfall, and the remainder is unexplained. Counted in this sample were 400,000 to 550,000 clones; about 89% of them appeared once. 4.3% of the sample rests with the top ten. The sequenced sample consisted of peripheral blood. These receptors all stem from a woman aged 30 to 39 with acute or convalescent COVID-19.

CDR3 nucleotide sequence: TGTGCCAGCAGTTTCCTAAGACAGTCAAATCAGCCCCAGCATTTT. Protein sequence: CASSFLRQSNQPQHF. The chain carries TRBV28 and TRBJ1-5; D perhaps matches TRBD1 (5 bases). The CDR3 extends over 15 amino acids. V dropped 3 bases and J dropped 4 bases, with 13 bases sitting between them. CDR1 MDHEN and CDR2 SYDVKM come from the germline V gene.

This chain uses TRBV6-4 with TRBJ2-1, with D perhaps matching TRBD2 (8 bases). The CDR3 spans 17 residues. Germline V CDR1 and CDR2: MRHNA, SNTAGT. The germline V and J ends were trimmed by 5 bases and 0 bases, with 17 bases remaining between them. The CDR3 coding sequence is TGTGCCAGCAGTCCCACGGGAGGGACAGACTCCTACAATGAGCAGTTCTTC. This codes for CASSPTGGTDSYNEQFF.

The J gene is TRBJ2-5, the V gene TRBV5-5, with D tentatively TRBD1 (6 bases). The CDR3 totals 16 residues. Trimming removed 4 bases from V and 5 bases from J, with 21 bases in between. CDR1 is SGHKS and CDR2 is YYEKEE in the germline V gene (reference sequence). CDR3 sequence: CASSPSGEGWGETQYF. The CDR3 DNA follows: TGTGCCAGCAGCCCGTCAGGGGAAGGGTGGGGGGAGACCCAGTACTTC.

This chain uses TRBV28 with TRBJ1-6; D is undetermined. CDR1 and CDR2 from the germline V gene are MDHEN and SYDVKM. This CDR3 contains 13 residues. V dropped 7 bases and J dropped 8 bases, with 12 bases sitting between them. The CDR3 protein is CASTPAADSPLHF. CDR3 in DNA: TGTGCCAGCACCCCGGCCGCGGATTCACCCCTCCACTTT.

The gene calls are TRBV20-1 and TRBJ1-4; D is unresolved. Germline CDR1 and CDR2: DFQATT and SNEGSKA (reference sequence). The CDR3 sequence is 13 residues long. Trimming took 3 bases from V and 7 from J, leaving 12 bases between them. In DNA form, the CDR3 reads TGCAGTGCTAGTCGGCGGGAACTTGAAAAACTGTTTTTT. It translates to CSASRRELEKLFF.

The chain employs TRBV6-7 and TRBJ1-1; tentatively, D is TRBD1 (5 bases). TRBV6-7 is marked as an open reading frame, function uncertain. The CDR3 has 18 amino acids. Trimming removed 7 bases from V and 1 base from J, with 25 bases in between. CDR3 nucleotide sequence: TGTGCCAGCATTTTTCCCCAGTCAGGGCCCGCCGGGAACACTGAAGCTTTCTTT. It translates to CASIFPQSGPAGNTEAFF.

There are a few counts of this clone. The sample contains more than one DNA sequence encoding this CDR3. The gene calls are TRBV7-3 and TRBJ2-6, with D possibly matching TRBD1 (6 bases). From germline, CDR1 is SGHTA and CDR2 FQGTGA. The CDR3 length is 16 residues. Between the trimmed V and J ends, which lost 1 base and 2 bases, there was a span of 9 bases. In DNA form, the CDR3 reads TGTGCCAGCAGCTTAAGTGCAGGGGCTGGGGCCAACGTCCTGACTTTC. Its translation is CASSLSAGAGANVLTF.

CDR3 DNA: TGTGCCAGCAGTGTTGCAGGGGCGCCATACTTC. Its translation: CASSVAGAPYF. The chain has TRBV2 and TRBJ2-7; maybe TRBD1 (6 bases). Trimming removed 4 bases from V and 13 bases from J, with 14 bases in between. CDR1 and CDR2 from the germline V gene are SNHLY and FYNNEI. This CDR3 region has 11 residues.

This chain uses TRBV19 with TRBJ1-2, with a possible D match to TRBD1 (6 bases). V lost 7 bases, J lost 4 bases, and 19 bases lay in between. The CDR3 is 15 amino acids. Germline loops: CDR1 LNHDA, CDR2 SQIVND (reference sequence). The CDR3 DNA reads TGTGCCAGTATCAAAGGGGGAGACCTTCGCTATGGCTACACCTTC. This gives the protein CASIKGGDLRYGYTF.

This clone was detected a few times. The chain couples TRBV2 to TRBJ2-2, with 7 bases aligning to TRBD2. Trimming at V came to 7 bases and at J to 1 base, leaving 3 bases not matched to a gene. Germline values: CDR1 SNHLY, CDR2 FYNNEI. This CDR3 contains 14 residues. CDR3 in DNA: TGTGCCAGCACGCTAGCGGTGAACACCGGGGAGCTGTTTTTT. Translation gives CASTLAVNTGELFF.

The V call is TRBV5-6, the J call TRBJ1-2, with D tentatively TRBD1 (6 bases). V lost 7 bases and J lost 5, with 15 bases in between. The germline CDR1 and CDR2 sequences are SGHDT and YYEEEE. The CDR3 has 13 amino acids. CDR3 region: CASSRDTEYGYTF. The CDR3 region has the DNA TGTGCCAGCTCCCGGGACACAGAATATGGCTACACCTTC. Based on the CDR3 plus reference TRBV5-6 and TRBJ1-2, the full variable domain is DAGVTQSPTHLIKTRGQQVTLRCSPKSGHDTVSWYQQALGQGPQFIFQYYEEEERQRGNFPDRFSGHQFPNYSSELNVNALLLGDSALYLCASSRDTEYGYTFGSGTRLTVV.

The chain has TRBV3-1 (or the pseudogene TRBV3-2) and TRBJ2-2; the match to TRBD1 covers 8 bases. In germline, CDR1 is LGHDT, CDR2 YNNKEL (reference sequence). The V segment lost 1 base and the J segment 3 bases; nucleotides outside the gene matches: 10. The CDR3 is 18 residues long. CDR3 loop: CASSQGRDRLMDTGELFF. CDR3 nucleotide sequence: TGTGCCAGCAGCCAAGGTAGGGACAGGCTCATGGACACCGGGGAGCTGTTTTTT.

The CDR3 region is CASSLSQGVETQYF. For the CDR3, the DNA is TGTGCCAGCTCACTAAGTCAGGGTGTGGAGACCCAGTACTTC. V usage is TRBV18 and J usage is TRBJ2-5, with TRBD1 as a possible D gene (5 bases). V was cut by 4 bases and J by 5 bases, with 14 bases left in between. The CDR3 is 14 residues long. Germline V lookup: CDR1 KGHSH, CDR2 LQKENI.

The rearrangement joins TRBV27 to TRBJ1-5; D gene uncertain. The CDR3 totals 16 residues. The V end lost 5 bases, the J end lost 4 bases, and 18 bases lay between the germline ends. Germline CDR1 is MNHEY and CDR2 is SMNVEV (reference sequence). The CDR3 coding sequence is TGTGCCAGCAGTCCAAACCCGAGCGGGGTAAATCAGCCCCAGCATTTT. It encodes CASSPNPSGVNQPQHF.

The chain uses TRBV19 and TRBJ2-7, with 8 bases identical to TRBD1. CDR1 and CDR2 from the germline V gene are LNHDA and SQIVND (reference sequence). This CDR3 is built from 12 residues. V shed 9 bases, J shed 5 bases, and the junction held 6 bases outside the gene matches. The chain's CDR3 is CASRGHDHEQYF. The DNA for the CDR3 is TGTGCCAGCAGGGGGCATGACCACGAGCAGTACTTC.

This clone was counted a single time. The V gene is TRBV2, the J gene TRBJ2-4; 8 nucleotides match TRBD2. Germline V gene sequence: CDR1 SNHLY, CDR2 FYNNEI. CDR3 size: 14 residues. V was pared by 0 bases and J by 10 bases, with 5 bases of the junction left unmatched. CDR3 sequence: CASSEAHRGGIQYF. The CDR3 nucleotides are TGTGCCAGCAGTGAAGCGCACCGCGGGGGGATTCAGTACTTC.

The chain combines TRBV20-1 with TRBJ1-1; D is undetermined. Germline V gene sequence: CDR1 DFQATT, CDR2 SNEGSKA (reference sequence). V was pared by 4 bases and J by 3 bases, with 6 bases between. This CDR3 spans 11 amino acids. The CDR3 region is CSANRYTEAFF. CDR3 in DNA: TGCAGTGCTAACAGATACACTGAAGCTTTCTTT.